The 8 T cell receptor beta chains in this list originate from one sample, sequenced in a study of blood T cells in healthy people across ages. A second PCR, run for roughly 7 to 11 cycles, used a sample-barcoded 5' primer plus a J-beta primer mix. TCRdb fed the 5' RACE reads into MiXCR, producing one record per CDR3 protein. The sample carries about 800,000 distinct CDR3 sequences, approximately 25% recorded once. This sample also belongs to another study, concerning T cells of mothers and their children.

The source material was blood. These receptor sequences come from a boy younger than 18 in good health.

In its sample, this clonotype was seen a few times. V usage is TRBV7-8 and J usage is TRBJ2-3; no clear D gene. The CDR3 sequence is 14 residues long. V was pared by 7 bases and J by 4 bases, with 15 bases between. Germline CDR1 reads SGHVS; CDR2 reads FQNEAQ. The CDR3 DNA sequence: TGTGCCAGCAACCCCCTAATCCCTCCAGATACGCAGTATTTT. Amino acid sequence: CASNPLIPPDTQYF.

The sample holds a few counts of this clonotype. CDR3 loop: CATSEATSGGYEQYF. CDR3 sequence (DNA): TGTGCCACCAGTGAGGCGACTAGCGGGGGCTACGAGCAGTACTTC. The gene calls are TRBV24-1 and TRBJ2-1; 12 nucleotides align to TRBD2. The closer fit of TRBJ2-7 to the DNA end suggests the J call may be wrong. CDR1 KGHDR and CDR2 SFDVKD come from the germline V gene. The CDR3 covers 15 residues.

The chain couples TRBV11-2 to TRBJ2-1, with D perhaps assigned TRBD1 or TRBD2 (7 bases each). The V gene lost 7 bases and the J gene lost 0 bases, with 22 bases spanning the gap. Per germline, CDR1 SGHAT and CDR2 FQNNGV. This CDR3 spans 18 amino acids. CDR3 bases: TGTGCCAGCACCGAAGGGGGCGGGGGTCCCCTCTCCTACAATGAGCAGTTCTTC. It codes for CASTEGGGGPLSYNEQFF.

The V call is TRBV6-6, the J call TRBJ1-4, with TRBD1 as a possible D gene (5 bases). V was shortened by 0 bases and J by 0 bases, with 8 bases between the two germline ends. The CDR3 has 16 amino acids. Germline V gene sequence: CDR1 MNHNY, CDR2 SVGAGI (reference sequence). In DNA form, the CDR3 reads TGTGCCAGCAGTTACTCGACAGCTGCAACTAATGAAAAACTGTTTTTT. It is translated as CASSYSTAATNEKLFF.

This rearrangement joins TRBV6-5 to TRBJ1-2, with a tentative D call TRBD1 (6 bases). Germline CDR1 and CDR2: MNHEY and SVGAGI. The CDR3 is 20 residues long. Trimming took off 0 bases at V and 5 bases at J, with 28 bases between the two ends. DNA for the CDR3: TGTGCCAGCAGTTACTCCCCCTATTTAGGTCAGGGGAACCTTCCATATGGCTACACCTTC. It translates to CASSYSPYLGQGNLPYGYTF.

CDR3 in DNA: TGTGCCAGCAGCTTCGGACAGCGCAACACTGAAGCTTTCTTT. It specifies CASSFGQRNTEAFF. The chain joins TRBV7-2 to TRBJ1-1; TRBD1 might be the D (6 bases). CDR3 size: 14 residues. Germline V gene lookup returns CDR1 SGHTA and CDR2 FQGNSA. V was trimmed by 3 bases and J by 2 bases, leaving 10 bases between them.

This clonotype was counted between two and nine times. The rearrangement links TRBV20-1 to TRBJ2-7; 7 bases fit TRBD1. Per germline, CDR1 DFQATT and CDR2 SNEGSKA (reference sequence). With V trimmed by 0 bases and J by 3 bases, 8 bases remained unmatched. CDR3 length: 15 residues. The CDR3 DNA reads as TGCAGTGCTAGAGATCGGGACAGTTTTCTCTACGAGCAGTACTTC. This codes for CSARDRDSFLYEQYF.

The CDR3 DNA reads as TGCGCCAGCAGCCAAGTTGGGACAGCTAATGAGCAGTTCTTC. Translating it yields CASSQVGTANEQFF. This chain connects TRBV4-1 to TRBJ2-1; 7 positions agree with TRBD1. The V and J ends lost 1 base and 7 bases, in that order; junction bases with no gene match: 4. The CDR3 spans 14 residues. Germline V gene lookup returns CDR1 MGHRA and CDR2 YSYEKL.